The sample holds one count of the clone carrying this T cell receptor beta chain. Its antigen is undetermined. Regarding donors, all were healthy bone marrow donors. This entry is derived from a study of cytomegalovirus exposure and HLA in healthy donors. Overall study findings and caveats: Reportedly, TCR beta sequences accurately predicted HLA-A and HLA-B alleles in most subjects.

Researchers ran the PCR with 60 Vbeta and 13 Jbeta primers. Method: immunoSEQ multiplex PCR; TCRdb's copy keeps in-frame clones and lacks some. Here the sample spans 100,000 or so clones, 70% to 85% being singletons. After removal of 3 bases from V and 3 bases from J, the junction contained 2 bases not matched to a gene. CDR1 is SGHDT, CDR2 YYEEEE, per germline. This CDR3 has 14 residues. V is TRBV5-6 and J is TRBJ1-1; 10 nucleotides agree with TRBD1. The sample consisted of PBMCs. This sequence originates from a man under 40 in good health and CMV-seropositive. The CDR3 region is CASSYGQGDTEAFF. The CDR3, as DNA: TGTGCCAGCAGCTACGGACAGGGGGACACTGAAGCTTTCTTT. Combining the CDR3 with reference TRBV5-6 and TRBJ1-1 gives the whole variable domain DAGVTQSPTHLIKTRGQQVTLRCSPKSGHDTVSWYQQALGQGPQFIFQYYEEEERQRGNFPDRFSGHQFPNYSSELNVNALLLGDSALYLCASSYGQGDTEAFFGQGTRLTVV.